Following are 18 T cell receptor beta chains from one sample sequenced in a study of regulatory T cells in long-lasting Graves disease. Time point of the sample: newly diagnosed GD, antithyroid drugs for less than 3 months. The TCR library used RNA extracted from PBMCs. Construction of the TCR beta libraries employed iRepertoire HTBI primers in conjunction with Arm-PCR of CDR3 regions. Each CDR3 protein gets one entry after TCRdb re-called the multiplex PCR reads with MiXCR. The sample holds roughly 510,000 distinct CDR3 sequences; 15% to 20% are singletons and the top ten take 12%. These sequences were also reported in another study, on T cells in Graves' hyperthyroidism and ophthalmopathy.

Sequencing was performed on peripheral blood mononuclear cells (PBMCs), taken at new diagnosis, from a patient treated with antithyroid drugs. The receptors here all came from a man younger than 35 with Graves disease.

This clonotype turned up a few times. V is TRBV12-3 or TRBV12-4 and J is TRBJ1-1; D perhaps matches TRBD1 (5 bases). This CDR3 is 15 amino acids long. V gave up 3 bases and J gave up 0 bases, with 11 bases separating them. The CDR3 DNA is TGTGCCAGCAGTTTCCGGGGGTCAGTGAACACTGAAGCTTTCTTT. Translating gives CASSFRGSVNTEAFF.

The rearrangement links TRBV9 to TRBJ1-1, with D unresolved. V was pared by 4 bases and J by 2 bases, with 21 bases between. The CDR3 spans 17 residues. Germline assignment: CDR1 SGDLS and CDR2 YYNGEE. This CDR3 reads CASSPLSIINLNTEAFF. Written as DNA, the CDR3 is TGTGCCAGCAGCCCGCTTAGCATCATAAATTTAAACACTGAAGCTTTCTTT.

This clonotype was counted between two and nine times. This rearrangement joins TRBV6-2 or TRBV6-3 to TRBJ1-2; D remains ambiguous. Germline CDR1 MNHEY, CDR2 SVGEGT. This CDR3 comprises 15 residues. V lost 3 bases, J lost 4 bases, and 15 bases lay in between. The CDR3 protein is CASSYLLAPGYGYTF. The DNA of the CDR3 is TGTGCCAGCAGTTATCTTTTGGCTCCGGGCTATGGCTACACCTTC.

This chain uses TRBV6-1 with TRBJ2-5; perhaps TRBD1 as D (5 bases). The germline V gene has CDR1 MNHNS and CDR2 SASEGT. Trimming left V 7 bases short and J 7 bases short, with 19 bases between. This CDR3 is built from 14 residues. The CDR3 region is CASIQGLDRGTQYF. The CDR3 DNA reads as TGTGCCAGCATCCAAGGGCTAGATAGGGGGACCCAGTACTTC.

This clonotype was picked up many times. The J gene is TRBJ2-7, the V gene TRBV20-1; D might be TRBD1 or TRBD2, each matching 7 bases. This CDR3 region has 17 residues. V lost 1 base, J lost 2 bases, and 21 bases lay in between. Germline CDR1 DFQATT, CDR2 SNEGSKA (reference sequence). CDR3 sequence: CSARATGRGTSAYEQYF. CDR3 sequence (DNA): TGCAGTGCTAGAGCGACAGGGCGGGGGACATCAGCCTACGAGCAGTACTTC.

The J gene is TRBJ1-2, the V gene TRBV24-1; D call uncertain. The CDR3 has 13 amino acids. The germline V and J ends were trimmed by 3 bases and 12 bases, with 16 bases remaining between them. Germline CDR1 and CDR2: KGHDR and SFDVKD. The CDR3 region is CATSDGGFGGHTF. The CDR3 DNA sequence: TGTGCCACCAGTGATGGCGGGTTCGGAGGCCACACCTTC.

This clonotype was seen many times. This sequence joins TRBV29-1 and TRBJ2-3; 8 bases fit TRBD1. J gave up 2 bases and V 5 bases, and 9 bases lay outside the gene matches. This CDR3 comprises 15 residues. Germline CDR1 is SQVTM and CDR2 is ANQGSEA. The CDR3 reads CSVLLAGGLTDTQYF. DNA for the CDR3: TGCAGCGTTCTATTGGCAGGGGGCCTCACAGATACGCAGTATTTT.

At least ten counts were recorded for this clonotype. The chain couples TRBV28 to TRBJ2-1; 10 bases agree with TRBD1. The junction had 11 bases not matched to a gene; V was cut back by 6 bases and J by 6 bases. The CDR3 spans 16 residues. CDR1 is MDHEN and CDR2 is SYDVKM in the germline V gene. The CDR3 DNA follows: TGTGCCAGCAGACAACCTCCGGGACAGGGGCGCAATGAGCAGTTCTTC. It translates to CASRQPPGQGRNEQFF.

This clonotype was detected many times. This sequence joins TRBV12-3 or TRBV12-4 and TRBJ2-6; D unresolved. Trimming cost V 6 bases and J 4 bases, with 16 bases left between them. This CDR3 region has 16 residues. In nucleotides, the CDR3 is TGTGCCAGCAGCCCGCTGGCCGGGCCGGGGGCCAACGTCCTGACTTTC. Amino acid sequence: CASSPLAGPGANVLTF.

This clonotype was counted at least ten times. The chain joins TRBV6-2 or TRBV6-3 to TRBJ2-1, with 10 bases lining up with TRBD2. The CDR3 contains 16 residues. J gave up 5 bases and V 2 bases, and 6 bases lay outside the gene matches. The germline CDR1 and CDR2 sequences are MNHEY and SVGEGT. CDR3 region: CASSYGLAGAHNEQFF. CDR3 bases: TGTGCCAGCAGTTACGGGCTAGCGGGAGCTCACAATGAGCAGTTCTTC.

This clonotype was observed a handful of times. The gene calls are TRBV24-1 and TRBJ1-5; D remains unclear. Germline V gene data show CDR1 as KGHDR and CDR2 as SFDVKD. The CDR3 length is 14 residues. Between the trimmed V and J ends, which lost 3 bases and 3 bases, there was a span of 8 bases. CDR3 sequence reads: CATSDSGLNQPQHF. The CDR3, as DNA: TGTGCCACCAGTGATAGTGGGCTCAATCAGCCCCAGCATTTT.

This clonotype was recorded at least ten times. This chain connects TRBV28 to TRBJ2-1, with a weak D call TRBD1 (5 bases). This CDR3 contains 13 residues. Germline V CDR1 and CDR2: MDHEN, SYDVKM. The V and J ends lost 6 bases and 2 bases respectively, with 8 bases between them. The CDR3 reads CASRDITYNEQFF. CDR3 nucleotide sequence: TGTGCCAGCAGGGACATCACCTACAATGAGCAGTTCTTC.

This clonotype was detected only a few times. The chain has TRBV6-2 or TRBV6-3 and TRBJ2-7; 8 nucleotides agree with TRBD2. The V and J ends lost 4 bases and 5 bases, in that order; junction bases with no gene match: 10. The CDR3 extends over 15 amino acids. CDR1 MNHEY and CDR2 SVGEGT come from the germline V gene. In DNA, the CDR3 is TGTGCCAGCAGTTCCCTCGGGAGGGCCGGCGACGAGCAGTACTTC. It encodes CASSSLGRAGDEQYF.

The chain combines TRBV20-1 with TRBJ2-4; D possibly corresponds to TRBD2 (6 bases). The CDR3 consists of 14 residues. Trimming cost V 8 bases and J 2 bases, with 16 bases left between them. Germline V CDR1 and CDR2: DFQATT, SNEGSKA (reference sequence). For the CDR3, the DNA is TGCAGTTGGGCCCCGGAGGGGTCCAAAAACATTCAGTACTTC. Encoded protein: CSWAPEGSKNIQYF.

This clonotype was found many times. This chain connects TRBV20-1 to TRBJ1-1; 8 bases line up with TRBD1. CDR1 is DFQATT and CDR2 is SNEGSKA in the germline V gene (reference sequence). CDR3 length equals 14 residues. The J segment lost 3 bases and the V segment lost 6 bases, leaving 9 bases of the junction unmatched. In DNA form, the CDR3 reads TGCAGTGCCGAGAAGACAGGGGTGTACACTGAAGCTTTCTTT. This translates into CSAEKTGVYTEAFF.

The chain joins TRBV7-2 to TRBJ2-3; 10 bases are a match to TRBD2. The CDR3 length is 16 residues. The V segment lost 1 base and the J segment 5 bases; nucleotides outside the gene matches: 6. Per the germline V gene, CDR1 is SGHTA and CDR2 is FQGNSA. The CDR3 bases are TGTGCCAGCAGCTTAGTGCTAGCGGGAGTACGAGATACGCAGTATTTT. The encoded protein is CASSLVLAGVRDTQYF.

Only a few counts were recorded for this clonotype. A single base separates this from a much larger clone, so it may be a read error. V and J are TRBV27 and TRBJ1-1; D uncertain. V was pared by 2 bases and J by 1 base, with 5 bases between. There are 13 residues in the CDR3. Germline V lookup: CDR1 MNHEY, CDR2 SMNVEV (reference sequence). CDR3 DNA sequence: TGTGCCAGCAGTTTAAGGTCGAACACTGAAGCTTTCTTT. Its translation is CASSLRSNTEAFF.

In its sample, this clonotype was seen many times. V usage is TRBV28 and J usage is TRBJ2-3; D is uncertain. The CDR3 loop spans 17 amino acids. Trimming cost V 3 bases and J 2 bases, with 18 bases left between them. CDR1 MDHEN and CDR2 SYDVKM come from the germline V gene. The CDR3 loop is CASSFILLSQATDTQYF. CDR3 DNA: TGTGCCAGCAGTTTTATCCTTCTGAGCCAGGCCACAGATACGCAGTATTTT.